This record covers a single T cell receptor (beta chain). This entry is derived from a study of control samples from healthy donors and cancer patients. The repertoire was sequenced with immunoSEQ multiplex PCR; TCRdb's copy has only in-frame clones and lacks some. Of just over 150,000 clones in the sample, approximately 93% were seen once. Deletions cut 5 bases from V and 3 bases from J, with 15 bases between. The CDR3 consists of 15 residues. Germline CDR1 is MNHNY and CDR2 is SVGAGI (reference sequence). The sequence was collected from a man aged 50 to 60 in good health. Material for sequencing was blood. V and J are TRBV6-6 and TRBJ2-3; D possibly matches TRBD1 or TRBD2 (6 bases each). The CDR3 DNA reads TGTGCCAGCAGTCGAAAGGGGGGCAGAACAGATACGCAGTATTTT. Protein: CASSRKGGRTDTQYF.